These 6 T cell receptor beta chains were sequenced from one sample in a study of a mutant IDH1 vaccine in newly diagnosed glioma. The time point denotes: week 35, safety follow-up. Each dose delivered 300 ug of mutant IDH1 20-mer peptide subcutaneously with imiquimod. For these receptors, no antigen is known. Clones were read by immunoSEQ multiplex PCR, and TCRdb kept only the in-frame ones, dropping some. The data contain about 69,000 clones, around 90% of them singletons. The sample in question was PBMCs, obtained from a glioma patient whose treatment included an IDH1 peptide vaccine. Receptor source: a man between 25 and 39 years old with glioma.

This clone was detected only once. The chain has TRBV28 and TRBJ2-7, with 7 bases identical to TRBD1. From germline, CDR1 is MDHEN and CDR2 SYDVKM. The CDR3 spans 16 residues. J lost 4 bases, V lost 2 bases, and 11 bases had no gene match. The CDR3 loop reads CASSLGRQGVWYEQYF. The CDR3 bases are TGTGCCAGCAGTTTAGGAAGGCAGGGGGTTTGGTACGAGCAGTACTTC. The whole variable domain, filled in from reference TRBV28 and TRBJ2-7, reads DVKVTQSSRYLVKRTGEKVFLECVQDMDHENMFWYRQDPGLGLRLIYFSYDVKMKEKGDIPEGYSVSREKKERFSLILESASTNQTSMYLCASSLGRQGVWYEQYFGPGTRLTVT.

This chain uses TRBV9 with TRBJ1-3; 9 bases agree with TRBD1. The CDR3 has 17 amino acids. With 3 bases clipped from V and 0 bases from J, the junction kept 7 bases outside the gene matches. Germline V gives CDR1 SGDLS, CDR2 YYNGEE. The CDR3 DNA reads as TGTGCCAGCAGCGCAACAGGGGGCTCAAGCTCTGGAAACACCATATATTTT. It encodes CASSATGGSSSGNTIYF.

The chain is built from TRBV30 and TRBJ2-5; D is unresolved. There are 11 residues in the CDR3. The V gene lost 0 bases and the J gene lost 5 bases, with 4 bases spanning the gap. The germline V gene has CDR1 GTSNPN and CDR2 SVGIG (reference sequence). The DNA for the CDR3 is TGTGCCTGGAGTGTTGGGGAGACCCAGTACTTC. It yields the protein CAWSVGETQYF.

This sequence joins TRBV7-9 and TRBJ2-4, with D possibly being TRBD1 (6 bases). This CDR3 has 19 amino acids. V was cut by 4 bases and J by 0 bases, with 22 bases left in between. The V gene's germline CDR1 is SEHNR and CDR2 FQNEAQ (reference sequence). CDR3 loop: CASSSARSSGTIAKNIQYF. CDR3 DNA: TGTGCCAGCAGCTCGGCCCGGAGTTCGGGGACAATAGCCAAAAACATTCAGTACTTC.

The chain links TRBV5-1 to TRBJ2-7; D is unresolved. Per the germline V gene, CDR1 is SGHRS and CDR2 is YFSETQ. Between the trimmed V and J ends, which lost 5 bases and 2 bases, there was a span of 8 bases. This CDR3 has 12 residues. The CDR3 protein is CASSPDTYEQYF. For the CDR3, the DNA is TGCGCCAGCAGTCCCGACACCTACGAGCAGTACTTC.

The genes are TRBV11-2 and TRBJ1-4, with a possible D match to TRBD1 (5 bases). There are 15 residues in the CDR3. V was trimmed by 4 bases and J by 7 bases, leaving 16 bases between them. Germline V CDR1 and CDR2: SGHAT, FQNNGV. This chain's CDR3 is CASSSSGRGSEKLFF. CDR3 in DNA: TGTGCCAGCAGCTCCTCGGGACGGGGAAGTGAAAAACTGTTTTTT.